The 5 T cell receptor beta chains below were found in one sample sequenced in a study of identical twins. Each CDR3 protein gets one entry after TCRdb re-called the 5' RACE reads with MiXCR. The sample lists about 890,000 distinct CDR3 sequences; 12% were seen once. This same sample was also part of a study on yellow fever vaccine responses in identical twins.

Sequenced: PBMCs. The receptor set was obtained from a woman aged 18-30 years in good health.

This chain uses TRBV6-2 or TRBV6-3 with TRBJ2-7, with 8 bases identical to TRBD2. The CDR3 is 14 residues long. V shed 2 bases, J shed 4 bases, and the junction held 4 bases outside the gene matches. Germline lookup yields CDR1 MNHEY and CDR2 SVGEGT. The CDR3 sequence: CASSYPGGAYEQYV. The DNA of the CDR3 is TGTGCCAGCAGTTACCCCGGGGGGGCTTACGAGCAGTACGTC.

This clonotype has a count of ten or more. The J gene is TRBJ2-4, the V gene TRBV20-1; D perhaps matches TRBD2 (7 bases). Germline values: CDR1 DFQATT, CDR2 SNEGSKA (reference sequence). With 5 bases removed from V and 3 bases from J, the gap between germline ends came to 11 bases. The CDR3 consists of 13 residues. This CDR3 reads CSAEGGDKNIQYF. Here the CDR3 DNA reads TGCAGTGCTGAGGGGGGGGACAAAAACATTCAGTACTTC.

This clonotype was counted only a few times. This sequence joins TRBV6-6 and TRBJ2-7; tentatively, D is TRBD1 (5 bases). The CDR3 has 13 amino acids. CDR1 MNHNY and CDR2 SVGAGI come from the germline V gene (reference sequence). V gave up 2 bases and J gave up 3 bases, with 8 bases separating them. This CDR3 reads CASSYGAIYEQYV. DNA of the CDR3: TGTGCCAGCAGTTACGGGGCCATCTACGAGCAGTACGTC.

This clonotype was detected a few times. The chain joins TRBV7-3 to TRBJ2-7; D ambiguous. The CDR3 is 16 residues long. The germline gives CDR1 SGHTA, CDR2 FQGTGA. The V end lost 5 bases, the J end lost 3 bases, and 20 bases lay between the germline ends. CDR3 sequence reads: CASSRYGSLQNYEQYF. The CDR3 nucleotides are TGTGCCAGCAGCCGATATGGAAGCCTCCAAAACTACGAGCAGTACTTC.

This clonotype was seen a few times. This chain connects TRBV12-5 to TRBJ1-5; TRBD1 agrees at 7 bases. V dropped 1 base and J dropped 4; count of bases not matched to a gene: 4. The CDR3 covers 15 residues. Germline loops: CDR1 LGHNT, CDR2 FRNRAP. CDR3 loop: CASGLGQGRNQPQHF. CDR3 nucleotides: TGTGCTAGTGGTTTGGGACAGGGTCGGAATCAGCCCCAGCATTTT. The whole variable domain, remainder taken from reference TRBV12-5 and TRBJ1-5, is DARVTQTPRHKVTEMGQEVTMRCQPILGHNTVFWYRQTMMQGLELLAYFRNRAPLDDSGMPKDRFSAEMPDATLATLKIQPSEPRDSAVYFCASGLGQGRNQPQHFGDGTRLSIL.